This T cell receptor beta chain was found in a study of regulatory T cells in long-lasting Graves disease. This clonotype was seen more than once but under ten times. The germline CDR1 and CDR2 sequences are SEHNR and FQNEAQ (reference sequence). The CDR3 length is 15 residues. Trimming shortened V by 1 base and J by 0 bases, and 6 bases separated the two germline ends. iRepertoire HTBI primers and Arm-PCR of CDR3 regions built TCR beta libraries. TCRdb processed the multiplex PCR reads anew with MiXCR; each CDR3 protein has one entry. The sample consists of some 500,000 distinct CDR3 sequences, approximately 13% of them appearing once. The sample's time point: newly diagnosed GD, antithyroid drugs for less than 3 months. Following extraction of RNA from PBMCs, that RNA was used to make the TCR library. The sample was also linked to a second study, of T cells in Graves' hyperthyroidism and ophthalmopathy. From that study: Calling Graves' hyperthyroidism stable meant ophthalmopathy did not progress within 18 months. Investigators excluded patients with uncontrolled infection, other autoimmune disease, pregnancy or lactation.

Sample: peripheral blood mononuclear cells (PBMCs), taken at new diagnosis, from a patient treated with antithyroid drugs. The sequence was collected from a man between 25 and 39 years old with Graves disease. This chain uses TRBV7-9 with TRBJ1-4, with D possibly TRBD1 on 6 matching bases. In nucleotides, the CDR3 is TGTGCCAGCAGCTTAGGACAGGCAACTAATGAAAAACTGTTTTTT. This encodes CASSLGQATNEKLFF. Combining the CDR3 with reference TRBV7-9 and TRBJ1-4 gives the whole variable domain DTGVSQNPRHKITKRGQNVTFRCDPISEHNRLYWYRQTLGQGPEFLTYFQNEAQLEKSRLLSDRFSAERPKGSFSTLEIQRTEQGDSAMYLCASSLGQATNEKLFFGSGTQLSVL.